The rows below give T cell receptor beta chains drawn from one sample of a study of blood T cell repertoires in COVID-19. The method was immunoSEQ multiplex PCR; TCRdb's version includes in-frame clones alone and lacks a portion of them. Seen here are roughly 220,000 clones, 70% to 90% observed once, and the top ten hold roughly 10%. The sample consisted of peripheral blood. The receptors originated from a woman in her fifties or sixties with COVID-19, enrolled during active disease. CDR3s include the opening cysteine and the closing phenylalanine or tryptophan. The D gene is left open where the match is weak. Size values are once, few and many counts, or a class for expanded clones, and some rows have none.

>TRBJ2-3|TRBV3-1/TRBV3-2|.|once
CASSPLLTDTQYF
TGTGCCAGCAGCCCCTTACTCACAGATACGCAGTATTTT
>TRBJ1-2|TRBV7-6|.|.
CASTLGAVANYGYTF
TGTGCCAGCACCCTGGGGGCGGTAGCTAACTATGGCTACACCTTC
>TRBJ1-6|TRBV6-5|.|.
CASGPLSGNNSPLHF
TGTGCCAGCGGACCCCTAAGCGGGAATAATTCACCCCTCCACTTT
>TRBJ2-1|TRBV5-1|.|.
CASSEGSPPYNEQFF
TGCGCCAGCAGCGAGGGAAGTCCCCCCTACAATGAGCAGTTCTTC
>TRBJ2-3|TRBV7-3|TRBD2|.
CASSLGLAGTTDTQYF
TGTGCCAGCAGCCTTGGACTAGCGGGGACCACAGATACGCAGTATTTT
>TRBJ1-1|TRBV4-2|.|.
CASSHRGGSAEAFF
TGTGCCAGCAGCCACAGGGGCGGTTCGGCTGAAGCTTTCTTT
>TRBJ2-3|TRBV2|TRBD2|.
CASSRGGGADTQYF
TGTGCCAGCAGCCGGGGGGGCGGGGCAGATACGCAGTATTTT
>TRBJ1-1|TRBV19|.|.
CASSRHTVLNTEAFF
TGTGCCAGTAGTCGACACACGGTGTTGAACACTGAAGCTTTCTTT
>TRBJ1-5|TRBV30|TRBD1|.
CAWSATGSNQPQHF
TGTGCCTGGAGTGCGACAGGGAGTAATCAGCCCCAGCATTTT
>TRBJ2-2|TRBV7-2|TRBD2|.
CASSPSSGGARELFF
TGTGCCAGCAGCCCGTCTAGCGGGGGGGCCAGGGAGCTGTTTTTT
>TRBJ2-1|TRBV19|TRBD2|.
CASSARTSDYNEQFF
TGTGCCAGTAGCGCCAGGACTAGCGATTACAATGAGCAGTTCTTC
>TRBJ1-2|TRBV7-2|TRBD1|.
CASSQGGQQYGYTF
TGTGCCAGCAGCCAAGGGGGACAGCAATATGGCTACACCTTC
>TRBJ2-5|TRBV15|.|once
CATSRQVVGETQYF
TGTGCCACCAGCAGACAGGTTGTGGGAGAGACCCAGTACTTC
>TRBJ2-1|TRBV5-5|TRBD1|few
CASSLGQGRNNEQFF
TGTGCCAGCAGCTTGGGACAGGGAAGAAACAATGAGCAGTTCTTC
>TRBJ1-6|TRBV4-1|TRBD1|.
CASSQTQGSYSLGPLHF
TGCGCCAGCAGCCAGACACAGGGGAGTTATAGCTTGGGTCCCCTCCACTTT
>TRBJ1-6|TRBV11-2|.|.
CASSLEAGVRSPLHF
TGTGCCAGCAGCTTAGAAGCAGGGGTAAGATCACCCCTCCACTTT
>TRBJ2-7|TRBV19|TRBD1|.
CASSRRTGSYEQYF
TGTGCCAGTAGTAGACGGACAGGGTCCTACGAGCAGTACTTC
>TRBJ2-2|TRBV2|.|few
CASNRQMNTGELFF
TGTGCCAGCAATAGACAGATGAACACCGGGGAGCTGTTTTTT
>TRBJ2-1|TRBV6-2/TRBV6-3|.|.
CASSYRGTPYNEQFF
TGTGCCAGCAGTTATAGGGGGACACCTTACAATGAGCAGTTCTTC
>TRBJ2-3|TRBV7-2|.|.
CASSALPGADTQYF
TGTGCCAGCAGCGCCCTTCCGGGGGCAGATACGCAGTATTTT
>TRBJ2-3|TRBV19|.|.
CASREIRGGSLLSGTQYF
TGTGCCAGTAGGGAAATTAGGGGTGGGTCCCTTTTATCGGGTACGCAGTATTTT
>TRBJ2-2|TRBV9|TRBD1|once
CASSERTGGGGELFF
TGTGCCAGCAGCGAGCGGACAGGGGGAGGCGGGGAGCTGTTTTTT
>TRBJ1-6|TRBV6-2/TRBV6-3|TRBD1|.
CASSYSGTGSHSPLHF
TGTGCCAGCAGTTACTCGGGGACAGGGTCCCATTCACCCCTCCACTTT
>TRBJ2-3|TRBV6-6|TRBD1|.
CASSSSGTGGTYTQYF
TGTGCCAGCAGTTCCTCCGGGACAGGGGGCACGTATACGCAGTATTTT
>TRBJ2-1|TRBV6-1|.|.
CASSVLRPGLGWNEQFF
TGTGCCAGCAGTGTCTTACGCCCGGGACTGGGTTGGAATGAGCAGTTCTTC
>TRBJ2-5|TRBV5-4|.|few
CASSLDGVGIQETQYF
TGTGCCAGCAGCTTGGACGGGGTGGGAATCCAAGAGACCCAGTACTTC
>TRBJ1-2|TRBV19|TRBD1|.
CASSISGPGGYGYTF
TGTGCCAGTAGTATTTCGGGTCCAGGGGGCTATGGCTACACCTTC
>TRBJ1-6|TRBV6-5|TRBD1|.
CASSYFGQGYNSPLHF
TGTGCCAGCAGTTACTTCGGACAGGGCTATAATTCACCCCTCCACTTT
>TRBJ2-7|TRBV6-2/TRBV6-3|.|.
CASSNAGNSYEQYF
TGTGCCAGCAGTAACGCAGGTAATTCCTACGAGCAGTACTTC
>TRBJ1-3|TRBV7-2|.|.
CASSLEVTYGNTIYF
TGTGCCAGCAGCTTAGAAGTGACTTATGGAAACACCATATATTTT
>TRBJ1-1|TRBV3-1/TRBV3-2|.|.
CASSERDGNTEAFF
TGTGCCAGCAGCGAGCGGGACGGGAACACTGAAGCTTTCTTT
>TRBJ2-5|TRBV5-4|.|.
CASSAVGGETQYF
TGTGCCAGCTCCGCAGTTGGGGGGGAGACCCAGTACTTC
>TRBJ2-3|TRBV10-1|.|once
CASSDRRGLSTDTQYF
TGCGCCAGCAGTGATAGGAGGGGACTTAGCACAGATACGCAGTATTTT
>TRBJ1-4|TRBV21-1|.|.
CASSMTGQEKLFF
TGTGCCAGCAGTATGACTGGCCAGGAAAAACTGTTTTTT
>TRBJ1-6|TRBV5-1|TRBD1|.
CASSLARGAGSPLHF
TGCGCCAGCAGCTTGGCCAGGGGGGCCGGATCACCCCTCCACTTT
>TRBJ1-5|TRBV7-9|.|few
CASSMGASNQPQHF
TGTGCCAGCAGCATGGGGGCTAGCAATCAGCCCCAGCATTTT
>TRBJ1-6|TRBV2|TRBD1|.
CASRDRGFSSPLHF
TGTGCCAGCAGGGACAGGGGGTTCAGTTCACCCCTCCACTTT
>TRBJ2-3|TRBV5-1|.|.
CASSLPRFKFEDTQYF
TGCGCCAGCAGCTTGCCCCGGTTTAAGTTTGAGGATACGCAGTATTTT
>TRBJ2-1|TRBV24-1|TRBD2|.
CATSVTPLAGVGNEQFF
TGTGCCACCAGTGTTACCCCCCTAGCGGGGGTAGGTAATGAGCAGTTCTTC
>TRBJ1-6|TRBV7-2|TRBD1|.
CASSKYQGAGNSPLHF
TGTGCCAGCAGCAAGTACCAGGGGGCTGGAAATTCACCCCTCCACTTT
>TRBJ2-3|TRBV15|TRBD2|.
CATSWTSGGALADTQYF
TGTGCCACCTCCTGGACTAGCGGGGGGGCCTTGGCAGATACGCAGTATTTT
>TRBJ2-1|TRBV5-4|.|.
CASSLGGETDNEQFF
TGTGCCAGCAGCTTAGGAGGGGAGACTGACAATGAGCAGTTCTTC
>TRBJ1-1|TRBV5-1|.|.
CASSAGGASGEAFF
TGCGCCAGCAGCGCGGGGGGCGCTTCGGGTGAAGCTTTCTTT
>TRBJ2-1|TRBV7-2|TRBD2|many
CASSLAGTRNEQFF
TGTGCCAGCAGCTTAGCGGGGACTAGAAATGAGCAGTTCTTC